Listed below are T cell receptor beta chains from one sample, sequenced in a study of blood T cell repertoires in COVID-19. Sequencing used immunoSEQ multiplex PCR; TCRdb keeps in-frame clones, though not all of them. The sample holds almost 500,000 clones, more than 85% seen once. Sequencing was done on a sample of PBMCs or T cells enriched from blood (not recorded which). The receptor set was obtained from a woman aged 60-75 years who had recovered from COVID-19. Each CDR3 is given without its conserved first and last residue. The D gene is left open where the match is weak.

D	V	J	CDR3
.	TRBV12-3/TRBV12-4	TRBJ1-1	ASTTGLGTEAF
TRBD1	TRBV6-5	TRBJ1-4	ASSPGQGFNEKLF
TRBD2	TRBV4-1	TRBJ2-3	ASSRGLAGGTDTQY
TRBD1	TRBV6-6	TRBJ1-5	ASRGQGSNQPQH
TRBD1	TRBV27	TRBJ1-1	ASSRTGETEAF
TRBD1	TRBV6-1	TRBJ1-1	ATNPGRGRTEAF
TRBD2	TRBV5-1	TRBJ2-3	ASSPQASGGTDTQY
.	TRBV9	TRBJ2-5	ASSARGGGETQY
TRBD1	TRBV5-1	TRBJ1-4	ASSQGNRGNEKLF
.	TRBV19	TRBJ1-6	ASSVLNSPLH
.	TRBV2	TRBJ1-1	ASRTTVNTEAF
TRBD1	TRBV30	TRBJ1-1	AWSRGLTEAF
TRBD2	TRBV27	TRBJ2-7	ASSLGTRRDEQY
.	TRBV7-9	TRBJ2-3	ASRVTQTMGTDTQY
.	TRBV6-5	TRBJ1-5	ASSPQRGGQPQH
.	TRBV6-5	TRBJ1-1	ASSYQGRTEAF
.	TRBV29-1	TRBJ2-5	SASPLSQETQY
TRBD1	TRBV27	TRBJ2-3	ASADREDTQY
.	TRBV4-1	TRBJ2-5	ASSQGEYQETQY
.	TRBV4-2	TRBJ1-4	ASSPRGGLPPEKDEKLF
TRBD1	TRBV6-5	TRBJ2-2	ASSATGDTGELF
TRBD1	TRBV29-1	TRBJ1-2	SVDPGQGFRNYGYT
.	TRBV10-3	TRBJ2-1	AIWDSRDNEQF
.	TRBV3-1/TRBV3-2	TRBJ1-6	ASRRDFYNSPLH
.	TRBV28	TRBJ1-1	ASSSPGGNTEAF
.	TRBV5-1	TRBJ2-1	ASTLGGGTSYNEQF
.	TRBV7-8	TRBJ1-1	ASSLTGLEAF
TRBD1	TRBV2	TRBJ1-1	ATRTGLNTEAF
.	TRBV3-1/TRBV3-2	TRBJ1-2	ASSQAWQNYGYT
.	TRBV29-1	TRBJ1-3	SVQTGTRNTIY
.	TRBV30	TRBJ1-2	AWRGEGRTESYGYT
.	TRBV7-9	TRBJ2-1	AGLYRAEQF
TRBD1	TRBV15	TRBJ2-7	ATSRAQGSEQY
.	TRBV6-1	TRBJ2-7	ASSEGIAARY